Following are 22 T cell receptor beta chains from one sample sequenced in a study of blood T cell repertoires in COVID-19. The protocol was immunoSEQ multiplex PCR, while the TCRdb copy is restricted to in-frame clones and leaves out a portion. This table holds some 200,000 clones, approximately 90% found once. The sample consisted of PBMCs or T cells enriched from blood (not recorded which). These receptors all come from a woman between 18 and 30 years old who had recovered from COVID-19.

The chain links TRBV30 to TRBJ2-7, with D possibly matching TRBD2 (6 bases). Germline V CDR1 and CDR2: GTSNPN, SVGIG (reference sequence). The V end was cut by 2 bases, the J end by 7 bases, with 15 bases between. CDR3 size: 13 residues. The CDR3 reads CAWSSSLGGEQYF. The DNA for the CDR3 is TGTGCCTGGAGTTCCAGCTTGGGGGGAGAGCAGTACTTC.

The chain is built from TRBV4-3 and TRBJ2-2; maybe TRBD2 (5 bases). V was shortened by 3 bases and J by 6 bases, with 11 bases between the two germline ends. This CDR3 has 14 amino acids. The germline V gene encodes CDR1 LGHNA and CDR2 YSLEER. The chain's CDR3 is CASSQGGSAGELFF. The CDR3 DNA is TGCGCCAGCAGCCAGGGCGGGTCCGCCGGGGAGCTGTTTTTT.

CDR3 DNA: TGTGCCAGCAGCGTAGCCCCTGGGCGACTAGCGGGGAACAATGAGCAGTTCTTC. Translated, it gives CASSVAPGRLAGNNEQFF. The chain carries TRBV9 and TRBJ2-1, with 11 bases identical to TRBD2. The J segment lost 5 bases and the V segment lost 0 bases, leaving 10 bases of the junction unmatched. Germline assignment: CDR1 SGDLS and CDR2 YYNGEE. This CDR3 spans 18 amino acids.

The chain uses TRBV5-4 and TRBJ2-7; 14 bases agree with TRBD2. This CDR3 region has 16 residues. The V and J ends lost 4 bases and 7 bases, in that order; junction bases with no gene match: 10. CDR1 is SGHNT, CDR2 YYREEE, per germline (reference sequence). The CDR3 coding sequence is TGTGCCAGCAGCCGCCCGGGACTAGCGGGAGTATCGGAGCAGTACTTC. As protein: CASSRPGLAGVSEQYF.

This clone was seen only once. The J gene is TRBJ2-3, the V gene TRBV7-3; the match to TRBD2 covers 8 bases. CDR3 length: 17 amino acids. The germline CDR1 and CDR2 sequences are SGHTA and FQGTGA. V lost 0 bases to trimming and J lost 4 bases; unmatched junction nucleotides: 9. For the CDR3, the DNA is TGTGCCAGCAGCTTAACTGGGGCGGGAGGAGGCCCAGATACGCAGTATTTT. This codes for CASSLTGAGGGPDTQYF.

A single count supports this clone. The chain employs TRBV29-1 and TRBJ2-7; tentatively, D is TRBD1 (6 bases). The V and J ends lost 0 bases and 6 bases respectively, with 12 bases between them. The CDR3 covers 13 residues. The V gene's germline CDR1 is SQVTM and CDR2 ANQGSEA. The CDR3, as DNA: TGCAGCGTTGAAGATCAGGGGTTTAGCGAGCAGTACTTC. It translates to CSVEDQGFSEQYF.

This sequence joins TRBV4-1 and TRBJ2-1, with a possible D match to TRBD2 (5 bases). The CDR3 is made up of 21 amino acids. The ends were cut back, 4 bases at V and 2 bases at J, with 30 bases in the middle. Germline V gene sequence: CDR1 MGHRA, CDR2 YSYEKL. The CDR3 is CASSLWPWSLARAYTYNEQFF. CDR3 in DNA: TGCGCCAGCAGCCTCTGGCCCTGGTCCCTAGCTAGGGCCTATACCTACAATGAGCAGTTCTTC.

This clone was recorded only once. The J gene is TRBJ2-5, the V gene TRBV5-1, with 9 bases lining up with TRBD2. The V segment lost 2 bases and the J segment 4 bases; nucleotides outside the gene matches: 12. The germline V gene encodes CDR1 SGHRS and CDR2 YFSETQ. CDR3 length: 17 amino acids. CDR3 nucleotide sequence: TGCGCCAGCAGCTTCATGCCCGAGACTAGCGGAGGAGAGACCCAGTACTTC. Protein sequence: CASSFMPETSGGETQYF.

The rearrangement links TRBV27 to TRBJ1-6, with a tentative D call TRBD1 (5 bases). The CDR3 is made up of 14 amino acids. V lost 7 bases to trimming and J lost 3 bases, with 10 bases between them. Germline lookup yields CDR1 MNHEY and CDR2 SMNVEV (reference sequence). The CDR3 reads CASNTRDYNSPLHF. DNA of the CDR3: TGTGCCAGCAACACCAGGGACTATAATTCACCCCTCCACTTT.

The CDR3 reads CSASSQVNTEAFF. The CDR3 DNA is TGCAGTGCTAGTTCGCAGGTGAACACTGAAGCTTTCTTT. The chain recombines TRBV20-1 with TRBJ1-1; D is uncertain. Per the germline V gene, CDR1 is DFQATT and CDR2 is SNEGSKA (reference sequence). The CDR3 has 13 amino acids. Trimming shortened V by 3 bases and J by 0 bases, and 8 bases separated the two germline ends.

J is TRBJ1-5 and V is TRBV18, with TRBD1 as a possible D gene (5 bases). Germline CDR1 and CDR2: KGHSH and LQKENI. Trimming pared 4 bases from V and 1 base from J, leaving 11 bases between. CDR3 length: 15 amino acids. In nucleotides, the CDR3 is TGTGCCAGCTCACAAGGAGGGGCGAGCAATCAGCCCCAGCATTTT. Translated, it gives CASSQGGASNQPQHF.

The chain couples TRBV4-1 to TRBJ1-5; D uncertain. The CDR3 contains 17 residues. Trimming cost V 0 bases and J 0 bases, with 12 bases left between them. Looked up from germline, CDR1 is MGHRA and CDR2 is YSYEKL. In DNA form, the CDR3 reads TGCGCCAGCAGCCAAGATCTAAAGTCCCATAGCAATCAGCCCCAGCATTTT. Its protein is CASSQDLKSHSNQPQHF.

A single count supports this clone. The CDR3 is CASAPQGPSYEQYF. In nucleotides, the CDR3 is TGTGCTAGTGCCCCCCAGGGTCCCTCCTACGAGCAGTACTTC. This chain links TRBV12-5 with TRBJ2-7, with D tentatively TRBD1 (5 bases). The CDR3 runs 14 residues. In germline, CDR1 is LGHNT, CDR2 FRNRAP. The ends were cut back, 7 bases at V and 0 bases at J, with 13 bases in the middle.

On this clone itself: One junction end does not reproduce the germline sequence, and a read error may be involved. The chain is built from TRBV20-1 and TRBJ2-1; 7 bases line up with TRBD2. The germline CDR1 and CDR2 sequences are DFQATT and SNEGSKA (reference sequence). This CDR3 is built from 10 residues. The CDR3 region has the DNA TGCAGTCTTGGGGGGGAGACGCAGGTCTTC. Translating gives CSLGGETQVF.

The chain employs TRBV29-1 and TRBJ2-3; D not resolved. Germline V CDR1 and CDR2: SQVTM, ANQGSEA. V lost 3 bases to trimming and J lost 1 base, with 5 bases between them. This CDR3 is built from 12 residues. The CDR3 region is CSVDEGTDTQYF. In nucleotides, the CDR3 is TGCAGCGTTGACGAGGGCACAGATACGCAGTATTTT.

The chain links TRBV7-2 to TRBJ2-3, with D perhaps TRBD1 (5 bases). Trimming removed 5 bases from V and 2 bases from J, with 14 bases in between. Per germline, CDR1 SGHTA and CDR2 FQGNSA. CDR3 length: 15 amino acids. Here the CDR3 DNA reads TGTGCCAGCAGCGCGAACAGGAGATTCACAGATACGCAGTATTTT. Amino acid sequence: CASSANRRFTDTQYF.

V usage is TRBV11-3 and J usage is TRBJ2-1; 8 positions agree with TRBD1. This CDR3 contains 13 residues. With 4 bases clipped from V and 6 bases from J, the junction kept 2 bases outside the gene matches. CDR1 is SGHNT, CDR2 YENEEA, per germline. The CDR3: CASSSGTGNEQFF. In nucleotides, the CDR3 is TGTGCCAGCAGCTCTGGGACAGGCAATGAGCAGTTCTTC.

V usage is TRBV19 and J usage is TRBJ2-4; 8 positions agree with TRBD2. V trimming: 5 bases; J trimming: 2 bases; junction bases outside the gene matches: 11. CDR3 length: 17 residues. Germline-derived CDR1 and CDR2 are LNHDA and SQIVND (reference sequence). CDR3 region: CASSERLAGGSKNIQYF. As DNA, the CDR3 is TGTGCCAGTAGTGAACGGTTGGCGGGAGGTTCCAAAAACATTCAGTACTTC.

The CDR3 spells CASSTWANRESPLHF. As DNA, the CDR3 is TGTGCCAGCAGCACGTGGGCCAACAGGGAATCACCCCTCCACTTT. The V call is TRBV5-5, the J call TRBJ1-6, with a tentative D call TRBD1 (6 bases). Germline V gives CDR1 SGHKS, CDR2 YYEKEE (reference sequence). The CDR3 length is 15 residues. V lost 4 bases, J lost 10 bases, and 18 bases lay in between.

The chain couples TRBV27 to TRBJ1-2; 8 positions match TRBD1. The length of the CDR3 is 12 residues. Germline CDR1 is MNHEY and CDR2 is SMNVEV (reference sequence). The V and J ends lost 6 bases and 8 bases, in that order; junction bases with no gene match: 5. This CDR3 reads CASRDRVQGYTF. The CDR3 bases are TGTGCCAGCAGGGACAGGGTCCAGGGCTACACCTTC.

The rearrangement joins TRBV11-3 to TRBJ2-1, with a tentative D call TRBD2 (5 bases). Germline CDR1 is SGHNT and CDR2 is YENEEA. Deletions cut 1 base from V and 2 bases from J, with 9 bases between. The length of the CDR3 is 15 residues. This CDR3 reads CASSLVSGTYNEQFF. The CDR3 region has the DNA TGTGCCAGCAGCTTAGTCAGCGGAACCTACAATGAGCAGTTCTTC.

The chain carries TRBV5-1 and TRBJ1-6, with D possibly being TRBD1 (6 bases). The V and J ends lost 3 bases and 5 bases respectively, with 6 bases between them. From germline, CDR1 is SGHRS and CDR2 YFSETQ. CDR3 length: 13 amino acids. Here the CDR3 DNA reads TGCGCCAGCAGCTGGACAGATAATTCACCCCTCCACTTT. Its protein product is CASSWTDNSPLHF. Together with reference TRBV5-1 and TRBJ1-6, the CDR3 gives the full variable domain: KAGVTQTPRYLIKTRGQQVTLSCSPISGHRSVSWYQQTPGQGLQFLFEYFSETQRNKGNFPGRFSGRQFSNSRSEMNVSTLELGDSALYLCASSWTDNSPLHFGNGTRLTVT.